This T cell receptor (beta chain) was retrieved from a study of T cell responses to AZD1222 COVID-19 vaccine. TCRdb's copy holds only in-frame clones and misses some; the assay was immunoSEQ multiplex PCR. The table has 150,000 to 200,000 clones, roughly 90% seen once. Points on this clone: The antigen is not known.

The study, taken as a whole, reports: The study found Spike-specific TCR breadth and depth rose after two AZD1222 doses. None of the repertoires were sampled until the peak T cell response had passed.

The CDR3 covers 12 residues. The germline CDR1 and CDR2 sequences are MNHEY and SMNVEV (reference sequence). With 10 bases clipped from V and 7 bases from J, the junction kept 6 bases outside the gene matches. The sequence came from an adult in good health. The chain carries TRBV27 and TRBJ1-2; 10 bases agree with TRBD1. The sample in question was peripheral blood, obtained on day 0 of AZD1222 vaccination. Here the CDR3 DNA reads TGTGCCACGACAGGGGGCGCCGGTGGCTACACCTTC. This translates into CATTGGAGGYTF.